This T cell receptor beta chain emerged from a study of tumor and adjacent non-tumor tissue in lung cancer. Three rounds of nested PCR, following a modified ARM-PCR protocol, produced the TCRbeta library. One entry per CDR3 protein results from TCRdb running MiXCR on the multiplex PCR reads. The repertoire has about 98,000 distinct CDR3 sequences, roughly 78% of them found once; the top ten carry roughly 29%. This clonotype was seen once. No cell sorting was done before RNA was extracted from the tissue. Distant lung tissue was collected more than 3 cm away from the tumor edge. The sample taken for sequencing was distant non-tumor lung tissue. The origin of this receptor is a man aged 60 to 75 with small cell lung cancer.

The chain's CDR3 is CASWAGREAGYTF. CDR3 bases: TGTGCCAGCTGGGCCGGCAGGGAGGCAGGCTACACCTTC. This rearrangement joins TRBV12-3 or TRBV12-4 to TRBJ1-2, with D possibly matching TRBD1 (5 bases). Trimming cost V 8 bases and J 8 bases, with 18 bases left between them. The length of the CDR3 is 13 residues.